Each of the 25 T cell receptor beta chains below was sequenced from the same sample in a study of control samples from healthy donors and cancer patients. TCRdb's table, derived via immunoSEQ multiplex PCR, lists solely in-frame clones and lacks some. Of 73,000 or so clones in the sample, about 90% were seen once. Sequencing input: blood. These receptors came from a woman aged 50 to 60 in good health.

As DNA, the CDR3 is TGTGCCAGCAGCCCATTCACCTACGAGCAGTACTTC. As protein: CASSPFTYEQYF. The chain couples TRBV7-2 to TRBJ2-7; no reliable D call. Germline loops: CDR1 SGHTA, CDR2 FQGNSA. The CDR3 contains 12 residues. Trimming shortened V by 5 bases and J by 2 bases, and 7 bases separated the two germline ends.

The rearrangement joins TRBV11-2 to TRBJ1-4, with D unresolved. The CDR3 extends over 14 amino acids. Germline V gene data show CDR1 as SGHAT and CDR2 as FQNNGV. Between the trimmed V and J ends, which lost 0 bases and 2 bases, there was a span of 4 bases. The CDR3 spells CASSLDRTNEKLFF. The DNA for the CDR3 is TGTGCCAGCAGCTTAGACAGGACTAATGAAAAACTGTTTTTT.

This clone turned up a few times. This chain joins TRBV5-1 and TRBJ2-2; D may be TRBD1 (6 bases). The CDR3 runs to 14 residues. Trimming pared 5 bases from V and 4 bases from J, leaving 12 bases between. Germline V CDR1 and CDR2: SGHRS, YFSETQ. The CDR3 DNA sequence: TGCGCCAGCAGAGACAACAGGGCCACCGGGGAGCTGTTTTTT. Translated, it gives CASRDNRATGELFF.

This clone was seen a single time. The rearrangement uses TRBV5-6 and TRBJ1-2; 7 bases align to TRBD1. V lost 2 bases, J lost 3 bases, and 4 bases stayed unmatched. The CDR3 spans 14 residues. Germline lookup yields CDR1 SGHDT and CDR2 YYEEEE. The CDR3 coding sequence is TGTGCCAGCAGCTTAAGACAGGGCGACTATGGCTACACCTTC. Translated: CASSLRQGDYGYTF.

The chain carries TRBV5-5 and TRBJ1-1; 9 positions match TRBD1. The J segment lost 5 bases and the V segment lost 4 bases, leaving 12 bases of the junction unmatched. This CDR3 is 16 amino acids long. CDR1 is SGHKS, CDR2 YYEKEE, per germline (reference sequence). CDR3 residues: CASSTRPGQGFTEAFF. The CDR3 DNA follows: TGTGCCAGCAGCACCCGTCCGGGACAGGGATTTACTGAAGCTTTCTTT.

Only a few counts were recorded for this clone. The rearrangement links TRBV2 to TRBJ2-7; 10 nucleotides align to TRBD2. Germline V gene lookup returns CDR1 SNHLY and CDR2 FYNNEI. V dropped 5 bases and J dropped 6; count of bases not matched to a gene: 4. The CDR3 covers 13 residues. CDR3 region: CASSTSGAGEQYF. The CDR3 bases are TGTGCCAGCAGTACTAGCGGGGCGGGCGAGCAGTACTTC.

The chain recombines TRBV7-2 with TRBJ2-2; no firm D call. Trimming pared 3 bases from V and 7 bases from J, leaving 6 bases between. This CDR3 has 12 amino acids. Germline V gene sequence: CDR1 SGHTA, CDR2 FQGNSA. CDR3: CASSFFIGELFF. For the CDR3, the DNA is TGTGCCAGCAGCTTCTTTATCGGGGAGCTGTTTTTT.

V gene TRBV5-6 combines with J gene TRBJ2-2; a possible D gene is TRBD2 (7 bases). The CDR3 runs to 17 residues. V was pared by 4 bases and J by 4 bases, with 20 bases between. Germline CDR1 reads SGHDT; CDR2 reads YYEEEE. Written as DNA, the CDR3 is TGTGCCAGCAGCACGTATCCCGGGGGCGGGAGCACCGGGGAGCTGTTTTTT. Translation: CASSTYPGGGSTGELFF.

The CDR3 nucleotides read TGCAGCGTCGTTATGCAGGGGGCGGGTGCTGAAGCTTTCTTT. Translating gives CSVVMQGAGAEAFF. The chain combines TRBV29-1 with TRBJ1-1; TRBD1 agrees at 8 bases. The CDR3 sequence is 14 residues long. Per germline, CDR1 SQVTM and CDR2 ANQGSEA. V lost 6 bases to trimming and J lost 6 bases; unmatched junction nucleotides: 12.

The rearrangement links TRBV2 to TRBJ2-3, with unresolved D. CDR3 length equals 14 residues. V lost 8 bases to trimming and J lost 1 base, with 13 bases between them. Germline CDR1 and CDR2: SNHLY and FYNNEI. CDR3 sequence: CASLETSGTDTQYF. DNA for the CDR3: TGTGCCAGCTTAGAGACCTCCGGCACAGATACGCAGTATTTT.

This clone came up a few times. The chain is built from TRBV27 and TRBJ2-1; D is ambiguous. V lost 6 bases to trimming and J lost 2 bases, with 5 bases between them. The length of the CDR3 is 12 residues. CDR1 and CDR2 (germline): MNHEY, SMNVEV (reference sequence). Written as DNA, the CDR3 is TGTGCCAGCAGCTCCCCCTACAATGAGCAGTTCTTC. Its translation: CASSSPYNEQFF.

The genes are TRBV3-1 (or the pseudogene TRBV3-2) and TRBJ2-1, with 7 bases lining up with TRBD2. V gave up 3 bases and J gave up 13 bases; unmatched junction bases: 6. CDR1 is LGHDT and CDR2 is YNNKEL in the germline V gene (reference sequence). The CDR3 runs 12 residues. The CDR3: CASSQSGRQQFF. DNA for the CDR3: TGTGCCAGCAGCCAGTCCGGGAGGCAACAGTTCTTC.

This chain joins TRBV7-9 and TRBJ1-5; D is perhaps TRBD1 (5 bases). The ends were cut back, 6 bases at V and 6 bases at J, with 15 bases in the middle. Germline lookup yields CDR1 SEHNR and CDR2 FQNEAQ (reference sequence). The CDR3 spans 14 residues. The chain's CDR3 is CASSSTGHGQPQHF. CDR3 coding DNA: TGTGCCAGCAGTTCGACGGGGCACGGTCAGCCCCAGCATTTT.

This sequence joins TRBV30 and TRBJ1-6; TRBD1 might be the D (5 bases). Trimming cost V 8 bases and J 6 bases, with 11 bases left between them. Germline assignment: CDR1 GTSNPN and CDR2 SVGIG (reference sequence). The CDR3 has 12 amino acids. CDR3 DNA sequence: TGTGCCGGGGCTTGGGGTAATTCACCCCTCCACTTT. Residues: CAGAWGNSPLHF.

The CDR3 DNA sequence: TGTGCCAGCAGCCAAGGTCTAACGGATGCTGAAGCTTTCTTT. Amino acids: CASSQGLTDAEAFF. The chain is built from TRBV3-1 (or the pseudogene TRBV3-2) and TRBJ1-1; D uncertain. V lost 1 base to trimming and J lost 6 bases, with 12 bases between them. Germline V gene sequence: CDR1 LGHDT, CDR2 YNNKEL (reference sequence). CDR3 length: 14 residues.

V and J are TRBV30 and TRBJ1-6; no reliable D call. Trimming shortened V by 6 bases and J by 0 bases, and 12 bases separated the two germline ends. The CDR3 has 15 residues. The germline CDR1 and CDR2 sequences are GTSNPN and SVGIG (reference sequence). CDR3 sequence reads: CACADKSSYNSPLHF. CDR3 sequence (DNA): TGTGCCTGCGCTGACAAGAGCTCCTATAATTCACCCCTCCACTTT.

The chain is built from TRBV5-1 and TRBJ2-1; D gene uncertain. The CDR3 runs 13 residues. Germline V gives CDR1 SGHRS, CDR2 YFSETQ. Deletions cut 0 bases from V and 10 bases from J, with 11 bases between. The CDR3 spells CASSLGSGGEQFF. DNA of the CDR3: TGCGCCAGCAGCTTGGGTTCGGGCGGCGAGCAGTTCTTC. Full variable domain (outside the CDR3, taken from reference TRBV5-1 and TRBJ2-1): KAGVTQTPRYLIKTRGQQVTLSCSPISGHRSVSWYQQTPGQGLQFLFEYFSETQRNKGNFPGRFSGRQFSNSRSEMNVSTLELGDSALYLCASSLGSGGEQFFGPGTRLTVL.

The chain recombines TRBV19 with TRBJ2-7, with D possibly being TRBD2 (5 bases). Between the trimmed V and J ends, which lost 3 bases and 1 base, there was a span of 7 bases. CDR1 LNHDA and CDR2 SQIVND come from the germline V gene (reference sequence). This CDR3 is built from 13 residues. The CDR3 DNA sequence: TGTGCCAGTAGTATGAGACTATCCTACGAGCAGTACTTC. Translation gives CASSMRLSYEQYF.

V and J are TRBV30 and TRBJ2-7; perhaps TRBD2 as D (6 bases). The CDR3 loop spans 14 amino acids. Germline loops: CDR1 GTSNPN, CDR2 SVGIG (reference sequence). V was trimmed by 2 bases and J by 1 base, leaving 12 bases between them. The CDR3 reads CAWSRGGGSYEQYF. The CDR3 region has the DNA TGTGCCTGGAGTAGGGGAGGAGGGTCCTACGAGCAGTACTTC. The entire variable domain, with the rest obtained from reference TRBV30 and TRBJ2-7, is as follows: SQTIHQWPATLVQPVGSPLSLECTVEGTSNPNLYWYRQAAGRGLQLLFYSVGIGQISSEVPQNLSASRPQDRQFILSSKKLLLSDSGFYLCAWSRGGGSYEQYFGPGTRLTVT.

The chain carries TRBV6-5 and TRBJ2-1; D is uncertain. CDR1 and CDR2 from the germline V gene are MNHEY and SVGAGI. The CDR3 has 13 residues. V was cut by 0 bases and J by 7 bases, with 7 bases left in between. CDR3 protein: CASSYSTWNEQFF. The CDR3 nucleotides are TGTGCCAGCAGTTACTCGACTTGGAATGAGCAGTTCTTC.

The chain uses TRBV19 and TRBJ1-2; no clear D gene. The CDR3 contains 15 residues. CDR1 and CDR2 from the germline V gene are LNHDA and SQIVND (reference sequence). The V and J ends lost 4 bases and 1 base respectively, with 13 bases between them. CDR3 in amino acids: CASSSRAADNYGYTF. The CDR3 bases are TGTGCCAGTAGTAGCCGGGCCGCCGATAACTATGGCTACACCTTC. The full variable domain, completed using reference TRBV19 and TRBJ1-2, is DGGITQSPKYLFRKEGQNVTLSCEQNLNHDAMYWYRQDPGQGLRLIYYSQIVNDFQKGDIAEGYSVSREKKESFPLTVTSAQKNPTAFYLCASSSRAADNYGYTFGSGTRLTVV.

The V call is TRBV29-1, the J call TRBJ2-3, with D perhaps matching TRBD1 (6 bases). Trimming shortened V by 0 bases and J by 3 bases, and 13 bases separated the two germline ends. This CDR3 comprises 15 residues. Germline values: CDR1 SQVTM, CDR2 ANQGSEA. The DNA for the CDR3 is TGCAGCGTTGAAGATTGGGGCAGGGGAACAGATACGCAGTATTTT. Its translation: CSVEDWGRGTDTQYF.

The rearrangement joins TRBV25-1 to TRBJ2-3; no definite D call. Germline lookup yields CDR1 MGHDK and CDR2 SYGVNS. Trimming removed 6 bases from V and 2 bases from J, with 12 bases in between. CDR3 length equals 14 residues. The CDR3 DNA is TGTGCCAGCAGAGTGAATCCTAACACAGATACGCAGTATTTT. Its translation: CASRVNPNTDTQYF. The full variable domain, rest sourced from reference TRBV25-1 and TRBJ2-3, is EADIYQTPRYLVIGTGKKITLECSQTMGHDKMYWYQQDPGMELHLIHYSYGVNSTEKGDLSSESTVSRIRTEHFPLTLESARPSHTSQYLCASRVNPNTDTQYFGPGTRLTVL.

V and J are TRBV19 and TRBJ1-2, with TRBD1 identical over 12 bases. The V and J ends lost 4 bases and 8 bases, in that order; junction bases with no gene match: 5. In germline, CDR1 is LNHDA, CDR2 SQIVND (reference sequence). This CDR3 has 14 residues. CDR3 bases: TGTGCCAGTAGTACCCCCGGGACAGGGGGCGGCTACACCTTC. This sequence encodes CASSTPGTGGGYTF.

This clone came up a few times. The genes are TRBV29-1 and TRBJ1-1; 9 bases map to TRBD1. Germline V gene data show CDR1 as SQVTM and CDR2 as ANQGSEA. CDR3 length equals 13 residues. J lost 6 bases, V lost 7 bases, and 9 bases had no gene match. This CDR3 reads CSAKDRGSSEAFF. In nucleotides, the CDR3 is TGCAGCGCTAAGGACAGGGGTTCTTCTGAAGCTTTCTTT.